One and the same sample provided the 23 T cell receptor beta chains below, sequenced in a study of blood T cell repertoires in COVID-19. Sequencing was performed with immunoSEQ multiplex PCR; in TCRdb, only in-frame clones are kept and a portion is missing. The sample has about 150,000 clones, around 80% seen once. The sample was PBMCs or T cells enriched from blood (not recorded which). The receptors stem from a middle-aged man who had recovered from COVID-19.

The chain links TRBV12-3 or TRBV12-4 to TRBJ1-1; D gene uncertain. Trimming left V 3 bases short and J 10 bases short, with 15 bases between. The CDR3 is 13 amino acids. The CDR3 sequence: CASSFAAGGVAFF. CDR3 in DNA: TGTGCCAGCAGTTTTGCGGCTGGCGGCGTAGCTTTCTTT.

The V and J genes are TRBV10-3 and TRBJ2-7, with TRBD1 matching 8 bases. The CDR3 length is 14 residues. V was clipped by 6 bases and J by 0 bases; unmatched bases: 4. The V gene's germline CDR1 is ENHRY and CDR2 SYGVKD. This CDR3 is CAISKTGGSYEQYF. DNA for the CDR3: TGTGCCATCAGCAAAACAGGGGGCTCCTACGAGCAGTACTTC.

V gene TRBV11-2 combines with J gene TRBJ2-1; 15 bases are a match to TRBD2. CDR3 size: 19 residues. The trim removed 5 bases at V and 1 base at J, leaving 9 bases unmatched. Germline-derived CDR1 and CDR2 are SGHAT and FQNNGV. The DNA of the CDR3 is TGTGCCAGCAGCCCGGGACTAGCGGGGGGTGAAACTTCCTACAATGAGCAGTTCTTC. Its protein product is CASSPGLAGGETSYNEQFF.

The genes are TRBV30 and TRBJ1-2, with 7 bases aligning to TRBD1. The CDR3 has 18 amino acids. The V gene's germline CDR1 is GTSNPN and CDR2 SVGIG (reference sequence). Trimming cost V 2 bases and J 0 bases; bases outside gene matches: 15. CDR3 amino acids: CAWSYHNTRDRANYGYTF. CDR3 coding DNA: TGTGCCTGGAGTTACCACAACACTCGGGACAGAGCTAACTATGGCTACACCTTC. Full variable domain (rest looked up from reference TRBV30 and TRBJ1-2): SQTIHQWPATLVQPVGSPLSLECTVEGTSNPNLYWYRQAAGRGLQLLFYSVGIGQISSEVPQNLSASRPQDRQFILSSKKLLLSDSGFYLCAWSYHNTRDRANYGYTFGSGTRLTVV.

The V and J genes are TRBV4-1 and TRBJ2-7, with TRBD1 identical over 7 bases. Unmatched junction bases numbered 8, after V lost 0 bases and J lost 6 bases. CDR3 length equals 15 residues. Germline-derived CDR1 and CDR2 are MGHRA and YSYEKL. This chain's CDR3 is CASSQEGGRLGEQYF. The CDR3 region has the DNA TGCGCCAGCAGCCAAGAAGGGGGCCGACTTGGCGAGCAGTACTTC.

The chain recombines TRBV9 with TRBJ2-5; D remains unclear. V gave up 5 bases and J gave up 6 bases, with 17 bases separating them. The CDR3 is 14 residues long. Germline lookup yields CDR1 SGDLS and CDR2 YYNGEE. The CDR3 DNA sequence: TGTGCCAGCAGTCCTACTACCCGCTGGCAGACCCAGTACTTC. It is translated as CASSPTTRWQTQYF.

This rearrangement joins TRBV5-1 to TRBJ2-1; perhaps TRBD1 as D (5 bases). This CDR3 is 17 amino acids long. Trimming shortened V by 0 bases and J by 1 base, and 14 bases separated the two germline ends. Germline V gives CDR1 SGHRS, CDR2 YFSETQ. CDR3 region: CASSLAFTGGSYNEQFF. CDR3 bases: TGCGCCAGCAGCTTGGCTTTTACAGGTGGTTCCTACAATGAGCAGTTCTTC.

The chain links TRBV6-5 to TRBJ2-2, with D possibly TRBD2 on 5 matching bases. Germline CDR1 and CDR2: MNHEY and SVGAGI. The CDR3 covers 15 residues. V was pared by 6 bases and J by 4 bases, with 15 bases between. CDR3 region: CASSTTSGGTGELFF. The CDR3 bases are TGTGCCAGCAGCACGACCAGCGGTGGCACCGGGGAGCTGTTTTTT.

This chain joins TRBV4-3 and TRBJ1-2, with 7 positions matching TRBD1. CDR3 size: 15 residues. CDR1 and CDR2 from the germline V gene are LGHNA and YSLEER. The trim removed 3 bases at V and 3 bases at J, leaving 7 bases unmatched. The CDR3 reads CASSHTQGSDYGYTF. The CDR3 coding sequence is TGCGCCAGCAGCCACACACAGGGGTCAGACTATGGCTACACCTTC.

The rearrangement joins TRBV6-7 to TRBJ1-6; the D gene is possibly TRBD1 (6 bases). TRBV6-7 is assigned to the ORF class and has an uncertain function. The CDR3 covers 18 residues. Trimming took off 6 bases at V and 0 bases at J, with 18 bases between the two ends. The DNA for the CDR3 is TGTGCCAGCAGCTCCCGACAGGTCCCGAGCTCCTATAATTCACCCCTCCACTTT. It yields the protein CASSSRQVPSSYNSPLHF.

The chain couples TRBV3-1 (or the pseudogene TRBV3-2) to TRBJ2-7; D unresolved. V lost 0 bases and J lost 8, with 11 bases in between. CDR3 length: 13 residues. The germline CDR1 and CDR2 sequences are LGHDT and YNNKEL (reference sequence). CDR3 coding DNA: TGTGCCAGCAGCCAAGACCCCCCTATGCAGCAGTACTTC. It translates to CASSQDPPMQQYF.

V usage is TRBV5-1 and J usage is TRBJ2-1; no reliable D call. V was trimmed by 3 bases and J by 2 bases, leaving 9 bases between them. Germline V gene sequence: CDR1 SGHRS, CDR2 YFSETQ. The CDR3 sequence is 14 residues long. In nucleotides, the CDR3 is TGCGCCAGCAGCTACAGCTACGCCTACAATGAGCAGTTCTTC. Amino acids: CASSYSYAYNEQFF.

Only one count was recorded for this clone. The V gene is TRBV19, the J gene TRBJ1-5, with D maybe TRBD1 (5 bases). The V and J ends lost 6 bases and 5 bases respectively, with 17 bases between them. This CDR3 comprises 15 residues. The germline V gene has CDR1 LNHDA and CDR2 SQIVND (reference sequence). In DNA, the CDR3 is TGTGCCAGTAGCATGCCGACAGTAGTGGATCAGCCCCAGCATTTT. This sequence encodes CASSMPTVVDQPQHF.

The genes are TRBV21-1 and TRBJ1-4. TRBV21-1 is recorded as a pseudogene. The CDR3 consists of 13 residues. CDR3 sequence (DNA): TGTGCCAGCAGCAAAGGGGGGAGGTGCAAACTGTTTTTT. It translates to CASSKGGRCKLFF.

This clone was found a few times. The V gene is TRBV5-1, the J gene TRBJ1-4, with D possibly matching TRBD1 (5 bases). The CDR3 sequence is 13 residues long. The V gene lost 6 bases and the J gene lost 10 bases, with 16 bases spanning the gap. Per germline, CDR1 SGHRS and CDR2 YFSETQ. CDR3 sequence: CASTEGHTGKLFF. In DNA form, the CDR3 reads TGCGCCAGCACCGAAGGACATACCGGAAAACTGTTTTTT.

Judged by abundance, this clone is medium-sized (0.01 to 0.1%). The chain recombines TRBV15 with TRBJ1-4, with D unclear. This CDR3 is 15 amino acids long. Trimming took 2 bases from V and 8 from J, leaving 15 bases between them. Germline CDR1 LNHNV, CDR2 YYDKDF (reference sequence). The CDR3 coding sequence is TGTGCCACCAGCAGATCGACCCAAGTGAGGGAAAAACTGTTTTTT. Translation: CATSRSTQVREKLFF. The complete variable domain, with remaining parts taken from reference TRBV15 and TRBJ1-4, reads DAMVIQNPRYQVTQFGKPVTLSCSQTLNHNVMYWYQQKSSQAPKLLFHYYDKDFNNEADTPDNFQSRRPNTSFCFLDIRSPGLGDTAMYLCATSRSTQVREKLFFGSGTQLSVL.

The CDR3 here is CASSEEGRGTEAFF. The CDR3, as DNA: TGTGCCAGCAGTGAAGAGGGTAGGGGGACTGAAGCTTTCTTT. The rearrangement joins TRBV2 to TRBJ1-1; tentatively, D is TRBD1 (6 bases). The V end lost 1 base, the J end lost 5 bases, and 11 bases lay between the germline ends. Per germline, CDR1 SNHLY and CDR2 FYNNEI. There are 14 residues in the CDR3. Filled out from reference TRBV2 and TRBJ1-1, the complete variable domain reads EPEVTQTPSHQVTQMGQEVILRCVPISNHLYFYWYRQILGQKVEFLVSFYNNEISEKSEIFDDQFSVERPDGSNFTLKIRSTKLEDSAMYFCASSEEGRGTEAFFGQGTRLTVV.

The V gene is TRBV19, the J gene TRBJ1-2; D remains ambiguous. Germline loops: CDR1 LNHDA, CDR2 SQIVND (reference sequence). The V end lost 3 bases, the J end lost 1 base, and 9 bases lay between the germline ends. This CDR3 has 14 amino acids. The CDR3 loop is CASSIARYNYGYTF. Here the CDR3 DNA reads TGTGCCAGTAGTATCGCCAGATATAACTATGGCTACACCTTC.

The chain recombines TRBV12-3 or TRBV12-4 with TRBJ2-4, with D possibly TRBD2 on 6 matching bases. V was trimmed by 3 bases and J by 8 bases, leaving 11 bases between them. This CDR3 has 13 amino acids. The CDR3 DNA is TGTGCCAGCAGTTTGGGCCCGGGGGACATTCAGTACTTC. As protein: CASSLGPGDIQYF.

This clone was observed a few times. The chain uses TRBV6-2 or TRBV6-3 and TRBJ1-1; unclear D gene. CDR3 length: 13 amino acids. Germline-derived CDR1 and CDR2 are MNHEY and SVGEGT. The V end was cut by 4 bases, the J end by 5 bases, with 11 bases between. As DNA, the CDR3 is TGTGCCAGCAGTTTAATGACGGAGACTGAAGCTTTCTTT. This sequence encodes CASSLMTETEAFF.

CDR3 region: CASSQDPGGRYNEQFF. CDR3 sequence (DNA): TGCGCCAGCAGCCAAGATCCAGGGGGCCGATACAATGAGCAGTTCTTC. This chain connects TRBV4-1 to TRBJ2-1; 8 positions match TRBD1. The V gene end was trimmed by 0 bases and the J gene end by 4 bases; junction bases not matched to a gene: 5. The CDR3 totals 16 residues. Per the germline V gene, CDR1 is MGHRA and CDR2 is YSYEKL.

This clone was detected only once. The V and J genes are TRBV9 and TRBJ2-5, with 7 bases aligning to TRBD2. Germline assignment: CDR1 SGDLS and CDR2 YYNGEE. The CDR3 sequence is 14 residues long. V gave up 0 bases and J gave up 4 bases; unmatched junction bases: 3. CDR3 in amino acids: CASSVAGGSETQYF. CDR3 DNA sequence: TGTGCCAGCAGCGTAGCCGGGGGGTCAGAGACCCAGTACTTC.

The rearrangement joins TRBV18 to TRBJ1-1; 8 bases line up with TRBD1. The junction had 12 bases not matched to a gene; V was cut back by 6 bases and J by 0 bases. The CDR3 consists of 17 residues. Germline loops: CDR1 KGHSH, CDR2 LQKENI. CDR3 bases: TGTGCCAGCTCGCAAGCCTGGGACAGGCTCATGAACACTGAAGCTTTCTTT. Amino acid sequence: CASSQAWDRLMNTEAFF.